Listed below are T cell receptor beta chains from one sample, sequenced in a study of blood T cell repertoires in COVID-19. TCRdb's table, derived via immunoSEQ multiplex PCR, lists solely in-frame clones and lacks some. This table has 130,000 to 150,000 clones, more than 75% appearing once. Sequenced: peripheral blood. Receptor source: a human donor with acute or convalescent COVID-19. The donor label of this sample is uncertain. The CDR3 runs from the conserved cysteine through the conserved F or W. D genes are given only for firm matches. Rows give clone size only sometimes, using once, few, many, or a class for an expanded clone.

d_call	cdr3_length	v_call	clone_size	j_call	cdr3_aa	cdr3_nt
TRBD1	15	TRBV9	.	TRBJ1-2	CASSPRTGADYGYTF	TGTGCCAGCAGCCCCCGGACAGGGGCCGACTATGGCTACACCTTC
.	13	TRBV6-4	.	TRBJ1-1	CASSAGSNTEAFF	TGTGCCAGCAGTGCCGGGTCGAACACTGAAGCTTTCTTT
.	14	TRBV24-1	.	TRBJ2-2	CATSDPGVGGELFF	TGTGCCACCAGTGACCCAGGGGTGGGCGGGGAGCTGTTTTTT
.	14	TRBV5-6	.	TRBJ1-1	CASSLGRLNTEAFF	TGTGCCAGCAGCTTGGGCAGGTTGAACACTGAAGCTTTCTTT
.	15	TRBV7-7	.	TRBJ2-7	CASSLRLGLAYEQYF	TGTGCTAGCAGCTTACGGCTGGGGCTAGCCTACGAGCAGTACTTC
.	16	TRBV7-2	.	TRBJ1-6	CASSLALSSYNSPLHF	TGTGCCAGCAGCTTAGCGCTGAGCTCCTATAATTCACCCCTCCACTTT
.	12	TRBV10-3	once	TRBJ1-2	CASDGGIYGYTF	TGTGCCAGCGATGGAGGAATCTATGGCTACACCTTC
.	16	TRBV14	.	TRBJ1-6	CASSQVAGASTLTLHF	TGTGCCAGCAGCCAAGTAGCCGGAGCATCAACCCTCACCCTCCACTTT
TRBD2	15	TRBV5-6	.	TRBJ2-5	CASSPIAGVRETQYF	TGTGCCAGCAGCCCTATAGCGGGAGTAAGGGAGACCCAGTACTTC
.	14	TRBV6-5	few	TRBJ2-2	CASSPRVEAGELFF	TGTGCCAGCAGCCCCCGGGTCGAGGCCGGGGAGCTGTTTTTT
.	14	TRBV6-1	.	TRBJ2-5	CASSEVGAWETQYF	TGTGCCAGCAGTGAAGTAGGAGCTTGGGAGACCCAGTACTTC
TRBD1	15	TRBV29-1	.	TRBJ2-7	CSVTTRDRGHYEQYF	TGCAGCGTGACCACGAGGGACAGGGGACACTACGAGCAGTACTTC
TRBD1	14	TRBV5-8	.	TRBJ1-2	CASSDRVRSYGYTF	TGTGCCAGCAGCGACAGGGTTCGTAGCTATGGCTACACCTTC
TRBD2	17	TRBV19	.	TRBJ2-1	CASRSGAYERELNEQFF	TGTGCCAGTAGAAGTGGGGCTTATGAGCGGGAGTTAAATGAGCAGTTCTTC
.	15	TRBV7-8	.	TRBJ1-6	CASSLEDRSWSPLHF	TGTGCCAGCAGCTTAGAAGACAGGTCGTGGTCACCCCTCCACTTT
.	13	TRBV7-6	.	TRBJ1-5	CASSLAGDQPQHF	TGTGCCAGCAGCTTGGCAGGGGATCAGCCCCAGCATTTT
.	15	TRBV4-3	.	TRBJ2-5	CASSQDWQGQETQYF	TGCGCCAGCAGCCAAGATTGGCAGGGGCAAGAGACCCAGTACTTC
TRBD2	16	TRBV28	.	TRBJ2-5	CASRPAQGSGGETQYF	TGTGCCAGCAGGCCGGCCCAGGGGTCGGGGGGGGAGACCCAGTACTTC
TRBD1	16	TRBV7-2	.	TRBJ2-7	CASSFNTGTGIYEQYF	TGTGCCAGCAGCTTTAATACCGGGACAGGGATCTACGAGCAGTACTTC
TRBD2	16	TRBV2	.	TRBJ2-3	CASRSRAGRGTDTQYF	TGTGCCAGCAGATCTCGAGCGGGAAGGGGCACAGATACGCAGTATTTT
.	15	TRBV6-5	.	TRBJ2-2	CASSYWGLLTGELFF	TGTGCCAGCAGTTACTGGGGACTTCTCACCGGGGAGCTGTTTTTT
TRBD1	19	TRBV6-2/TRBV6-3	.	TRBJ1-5	CASSPLGQGNLGSNQPQHF	TGTGCCAGCAGTCCCCTCGGACAGGGGAATCTCGGTAGCAATCAGCCCCAGCATTTT
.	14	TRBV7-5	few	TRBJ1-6	CARSSSSYNSPLHF	TGTGCCAGAAGCTCCAGCTCCTATAATTCACCCCTCCACTTT
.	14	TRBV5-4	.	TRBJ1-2	CASSPNGGGNGYTF	TGTGCCAGCAGCCCCAACGGGGGGGGAAATGGCTACACCTTC
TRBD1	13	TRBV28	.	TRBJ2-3	CASFDRGSDTQYF	TGTGCCAGCTTCGACAGGGGATCGGATACGCAGTATTTT
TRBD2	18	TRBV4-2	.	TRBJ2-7	CASSQKGLAGGSSYEQYF	TGTGCCAGCAGCCAAAAGGGATTAGCGGGGGGGAGCTCCTACGAGCAGTACTTC
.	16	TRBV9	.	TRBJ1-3	CASSVDDGGSGNTIYF	TGTGCCAGCAGCGTAGACGACGGAGGCTCTGGAAACACCATATATTTT
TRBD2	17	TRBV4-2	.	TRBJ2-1	CASSQDLVLAGVYEQFF	TGTGCCAGCAGCCAAGATTTGGTACTAGCGGGAGTGTATGAGCAGTTCTTC
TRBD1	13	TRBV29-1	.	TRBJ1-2	CSVETPGQQVHTF	TGCAGCGTTGAAACCCCGGGACAGCAGGTTCACACCTTC
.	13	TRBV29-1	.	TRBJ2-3	CSVAGGGTDTQYF	TGCAGCGTTGCCGGAGGCGGCACAGATACGCAGTATTTT
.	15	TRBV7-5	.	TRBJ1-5	CARSLDRVWNQPQHF	TGTGCCAGAAGCTTAGACAGGGTCTGGAATCAGCCCCAGCATTTT
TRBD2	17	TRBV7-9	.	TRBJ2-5	CASSLGSLAGPQETQYF	TGTGCCAGCAGCTTAGGGAGTCTAGCGGGCCCCCAAGAGACCCAGTACTTC
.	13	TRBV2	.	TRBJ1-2	CASSEAELGGYTF	TGTGCCAGCAGTGAAGCGGAACTAGGAGGCTACACCTTC
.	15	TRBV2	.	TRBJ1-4	CASSERGSTNEKLFF	TGTGCCAGCAGTGAAAGAGGTTCAACTAATGAAAAACTGTTTTTT
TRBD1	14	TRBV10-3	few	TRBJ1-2	CAIRVAAGGFGYTF	TGTGCCATCAGGGTGGCGGCAGGGGGCTTTGGCTACACCTTC
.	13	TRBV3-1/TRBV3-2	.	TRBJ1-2	CASSQVRAYGYTF	TGTGCCAGCAGCCAAGTAAGAGCCTATGGCTACACCTTC
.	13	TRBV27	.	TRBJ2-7	CASRAAEGYEQYF	TGTGCCAGCAGGGCGGCAGAGGGCTACGAGCAGTACTTC
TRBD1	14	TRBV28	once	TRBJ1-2	CASSLGTGSYGYTF	TGTGCCAGCAGTCTGGGGACAGGGAGCTATGGCTACACCTTC
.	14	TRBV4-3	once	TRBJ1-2	CASSQVNGNYGYTF	TGCGCCAGCAGCCAAGTTAACGGTAACTATGGCTACACCTTC
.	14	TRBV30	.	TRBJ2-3	CAWSGGFSTDTQYF	TGTGCCTGGAGTGGTGGCTTCTCCACAGATACGCAGTATTTT
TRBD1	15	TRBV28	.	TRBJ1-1	CASSLSGRGVTEAFF	TGTGCCAGCAGTTTATCTGGCAGGGGGGTTACTGAAGCTTTCTTT
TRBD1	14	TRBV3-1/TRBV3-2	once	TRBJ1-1	CASSPSQGATEAFF	TGTGCCAGCAGCCCCTCACAGGGGGCGACTGAAGCTTTCTTT
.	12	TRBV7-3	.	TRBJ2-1	CASSPGVNEQFF	TGTGCCAGCAGCCCGGGAGTAAATGAGCAGTTCTTC
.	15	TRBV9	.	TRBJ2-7	CASSVGGQTPYEQYF	TGTGCCAGCAGCGTAGGTGGACAGACTCCCTACGAGCAGTACTTC
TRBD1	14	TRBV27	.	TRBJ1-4	CASRPPGQNEKLFF	TGTGCCAGCAGACCACCGGGACAGAATGAAAAACTGTTTTTT
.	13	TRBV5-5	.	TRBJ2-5	CASSLDGVETQYF	TGTGCCAGCAGCTTGGACGGGGTCGAGACCCAGTACTTC
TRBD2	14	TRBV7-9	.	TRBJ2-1	CASRRTSGGNEQFF	TGTGCCAGCAGGAGGACTAGCGGGGGTAATGAGCAGTTCTTC
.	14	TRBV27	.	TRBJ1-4	CASSPDRNNEKLFF	TGTGCCAGCAGCCCAGACAGGAATAATGAAAAACTGTTTTTT
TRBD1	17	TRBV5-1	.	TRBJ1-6	CASSATTGGIGNSPLHF	TGCGCCAGCAGCGCCACGACAGGGGGCATCGGTAATTCACCCCTCCACTTT
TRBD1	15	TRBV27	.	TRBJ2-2	CASSSLTGRAGELFF	TGTGCCAGCAGTTCGTTGACAGGGAGAGCCGGGGAGCTGTTTTTT
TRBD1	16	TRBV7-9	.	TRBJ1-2	CASSPGQGRLINGYTF	TGTGCCAGCAGCCCAGGACAGGGACGCCTGATAAATGGCTACACCTTC
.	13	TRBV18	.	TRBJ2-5	CASSPQGGETQYF	TGTGCCAGCTCACCTCAGGGTGGGGAGACCCAGTACTTC
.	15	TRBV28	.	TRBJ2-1	CASSPDRSSYNEQFF	TGTGCCAGCAGTCCCGACAGGAGCTCCTACAATGAGCAGTTCTTC
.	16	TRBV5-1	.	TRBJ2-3	CASSLSGRQGTDTQYF	TGCGCCAGCAGCTTGTCAGGGAGACAGGGCACAGATACGCAGTATTTT
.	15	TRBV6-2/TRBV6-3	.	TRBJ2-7	CASSYWARDSYEQYF	TGTGCCAGCAGTTACTGGGCGCGAGATTCCTACGAGCAGTACTTC
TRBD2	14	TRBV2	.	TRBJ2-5	CASRRSAGQETQYF	TGTGCCAGCCGAAGATCAGCGGGGCAAGAGACCCAGTACTTC
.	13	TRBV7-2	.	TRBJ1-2	CASSPTENYGYTF	TGTGCCAGCAGCCCGACAGAAAACTATGGCTACACCTTC
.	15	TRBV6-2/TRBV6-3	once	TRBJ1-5	CASSFHQGSGQPQHF	TGTGCCAGCAGTTTCCACCAGGGGTCGGGACAGCCCCAGCATTTT
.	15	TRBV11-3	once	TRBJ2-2	CASSPTGTNTGELFF	TGTGCCAGCAGCCCTACGGGGACGAACACCGGGGAGCTGTTTTTT
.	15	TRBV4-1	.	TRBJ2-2	CASSQQNMVTGELFF	TGCGCCAGCAGCCAACAAAACATGGTCACCGGGGAGCTGTTTTTT